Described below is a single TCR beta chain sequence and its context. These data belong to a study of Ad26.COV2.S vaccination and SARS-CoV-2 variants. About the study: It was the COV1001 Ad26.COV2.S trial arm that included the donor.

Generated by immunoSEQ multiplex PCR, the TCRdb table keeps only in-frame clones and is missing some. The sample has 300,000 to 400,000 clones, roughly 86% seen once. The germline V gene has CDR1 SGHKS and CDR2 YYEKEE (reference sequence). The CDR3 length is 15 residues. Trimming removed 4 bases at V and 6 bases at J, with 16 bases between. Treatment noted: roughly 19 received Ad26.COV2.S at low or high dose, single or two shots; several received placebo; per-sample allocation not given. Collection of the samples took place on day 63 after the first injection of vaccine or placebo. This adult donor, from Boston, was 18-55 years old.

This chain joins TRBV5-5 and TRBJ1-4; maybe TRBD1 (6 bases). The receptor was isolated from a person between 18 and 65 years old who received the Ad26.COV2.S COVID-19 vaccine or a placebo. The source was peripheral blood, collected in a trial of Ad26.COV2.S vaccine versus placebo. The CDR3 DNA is TGTGCCAGCAGCGCCGGGACACAACTATATGAAAAACTGTTTTTT. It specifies CASSAGTQLYEKLFF.